What follows are 30 T cell receptor beta chains derived from one specimen sequenced in a study of T cell clones after liver transplantation. Assay used: immunoSEQ multiplex PCR; TCRdb lists only in-frame clones, some missing. The sample holds about 33,000 clones, around 94% seen once. The specimen was CD8+ T cells from blood, collected 12 months after liver transplant. The receptors come from a human patient who received a liver transplant. These T cells may partly come from the graft donor.

The gene calls are TRBV7-9 and TRBJ2-4; a possible D gene is TRBD2 (5 bases). The V gene lost 6 bases and the J gene lost 0 bases, with 18 bases spanning the gap. The CDR3 covers 17 residues. Germline V lookup: CDR1 SEHNR, CDR2 FQNEAQ (reference sequence). CDR3 in DNA: TGTGCCAGCAGTCCCGAGTCAGCGGCTTTAGCCAAAAACATTCAGTACTTC. Translating it yields CASSPESAALAKNIQYF.

This chain uses TRBV27 with TRBJ2-7; no reliable D call. The V gene lost 3 bases and the J gene lost 2 bases, with 14 bases spanning the gap. The CDR3 extends over 15 amino acids. Germline lookup yields CDR1 MNHEY and CDR2 SMNVEV (reference sequence). In DNA form, the CDR3 reads TGTGCCAGCAGTTTCTGGACCTCTCCCCCCTACGAGCAGTACTTC. Its protein is CASSFWTSPPYEQYF.

Details on this clone: At one of its ends the junction is not consistent with the germline gene, which may arise from a read error. The chain joins TRBV2 to TRBJ2-7, with D uncertain. The length of the CDR3 is 13 residues. CDR1 is SNHLY, CDR2 FYNNEI, per germline. CDR3 in DNA: TGTGCCAGCAGTGAAGCAGTAGGAAACAGCCGACTTTTC. This gives the protein CASSEAVGNSRLF.

V usage is TRBV29-1 and J usage is TRBJ2-7; 8 positions match TRBD2. Germline lookup yields CDR1 SQVTM and CDR2 ANQGSEA. This CDR3 spans 13 amino acids. V was clipped by 8 bases and J by 2 bases; unmatched bases: 8. CDR3 residues: CSYRTSRTYEQYF. CDR3 DNA sequence: TGCAGCTACCGGACTAGCCGAACCTACGAGCAGTACTTC.

The chain is built from TRBV2 and TRBJ1-4, with D possibly being TRBD1 (6 bases). V was pared by 6 bases and J by 8 bases, with 19 bases between. CDR1 is SNHLY, CDR2 FYNNEI, per germline. The CDR3 totals 15 residues. DNA for the CDR3: TGTGCCAGCAGAGGAAACAGGGAGGTACGCGAAAAACTGTTTTTT. Translating it yields CASRGNREVREKLFF.

This clone occurred a few times. The chain employs TRBV2 and TRBJ2-1; perhaps TRBD2 as D (5 bases). Germline-derived CDR1 and CDR2 are SNHLY and FYNNEI. Trimming shortened V by 7 bases and J by 3 bases, and 16 bases separated the two germline ends. The CDR3 consists of 15 residues. The CDR3 loop is CASMLYGSFYNEQFF. The CDR3 nucleotides read TGTGCCAGCATGCTGTATGGGAGTTTCTACAATGAGCAGTTCTTC.

The CDR3 is CASSVGLAHTDTQYF. CDR3 nucleotide sequence: TGTGCCAGCAGCGTAGGCCTAGCACACACAGATACGCAGTATTTT. This sequence joins TRBV9 and TRBJ2-3; tentatively, D is TRBD2 (5 bases). Per germline, CDR1 SGDLS and CDR2 YYNGEE. This CDR3 is 15 amino acids long. Trimming removed 0 bases at V and 2 bases at J, with 10 bases between.

The chain recombines TRBV10-3 with TRBJ2-7; maybe TRBD1 (5 bases). V was shortened by 3 bases and J by 5 bases, with 17 bases between the two germline ends. CDR3 length: 15 residues. In germline, CDR1 is ENHRY, CDR2 SYGVKD. DNA of the CDR3: TGTGCCATCAGTGAAGGTTGGCAGGGCGGCGACGAGCAGTACTTC. Translating gives CAISEGWQGGDEQYF.

V usage is TRBV27 and J usage is TRBJ2-3; TRBD2 matches 11 bases. The germline gives CDR1 MNHEY, CDR2 SMNVEV (reference sequence). The CDR3 runs 16 residues. V lost 5 bases, J lost 1 base, and 5 bases stayed unmatched. In nucleotides, the CDR3 is TGTGCCAGCAGTGTAACTAGCGGGAGACGCACAGATACGCAGTATTTT. Translating gives CASSVTSGRRTDTQYF.

The chain has TRBV5-5 and TRBJ1-4, with D unclear. Per the germline V gene, CDR1 is SGHKS and CDR2 is YYEKEE (reference sequence). The CDR3 length is 14 residues. Deletions cut 4 bases from V and 8 bases from J, with 15 bases between. The CDR3 DNA reads TGTGCCAGCAGCCCTCGACTTCTAGAGGAAAAACTGTTTTTT. Its translation is CASSPRLLEEKLFF. The entire variable domain, with the rest obtained from reference TRBV5-5 and TRBJ1-4, is as follows: DAGVTQSPTHLIKTRGQQVTLRCSPISGHKSVSWYQQVLGQGPQFIFQYYEKEERGRGNFPDRFSARQFPNYSSELNVNALLLGDSALYLCASSPRLLEEKLFFGSGTQLSVL.

The J gene is TRBJ1-1, the V gene TRBV5-4; 11 bases match TRBD1. Germline trimming cut 4 bases from V and 6 bases from J; bases unmatched to any gene: 8. The CDR3 contains 15 residues. Germline V gene lookup returns CDR1 SGHNT and CDR2 YYREEE (reference sequence). The CDR3 nucleotides read TGTGCCAGCAGCACCACCCGGGGACAGGGGGCTGAAGCTTTCTTT. Protein sequence: CASSTTRGQGAEAFF.

CDR3 residues: CASSSDGGDTQYF. CDR3 DNA: TGTGCCAGCAGCTCCGATGGGGGGGATACGCAGTATTTT. The chain employs TRBV7-3 and TRBJ2-3; perhaps TRBD2 as D (6 bases). V lost 4 bases and J lost 6, with 11 bases in between. In germline, CDR1 is SGHTA, CDR2 FQGTGA. This CDR3 spans 13 amino acids.

This chain uses TRBV27 with TRBJ2-1; the match to TRBD2 covers 10 bases. Germline trimming cut 2 bases from V and 7 bases from J; bases unmatched to any gene: 5. CDR3 length equals 15 residues. In germline, CDR1 is MNHEY, CDR2 SMNVEV (reference sequence). This CDR3 is CASSLTAGGHNEQFF. CDR3 sequence (DNA): TGTGCCAGCAGTTTAACAGCGGGAGGGCATAATGAGCAGTTCTTC.

The gene calls are TRBV29-1 and TRBJ2-2; 8 positions match TRBD2. This CDR3 has 14 amino acids. Germline V gives CDR1 SQVTM, CDR2 ANQGSEA. The V and J ends lost 4 bases and 6 bases, in that order; junction bases with no gene match: 7. In DNA form, the CDR3 reads TGCAGCGTTGTCCGGGAGGGCCGGCCCGGGGAGCTGTTTTTT. Its protein product is CSVVREGRPGELFF.

The CDR3 loop reads CASSSPPPGTGDNEQFF. The DNA of the CDR3 is TGCGCCAGCAGCTCACCCCCCCCCGGGACAGGGGACAATGAGCAGTTCTTC. The rearrangement joins TRBV5-1 to TRBJ2-1, with TRBD1 identical over 10 bases. Germline V lookup: CDR1 SGHRS, CDR2 YFSETQ. V was clipped by 3 bases and J by 5 bases; unmatched bases: 11. This CDR3 is built from 17 residues.

This clone was observed once. V usage is TRBV4-1 and J usage is TRBJ1-5; perhaps TRBD1 as D (5 bases). CDR3 size: 15 residues. The ends were cut back, 0 bases at V and 5 bases at J, with 11 bases in the middle. Germline V lookup: CDR1 MGHRA, CDR2 YSYEKL. CDR3 sequence: CASSQDSRVDQPQHF. The DNA of the CDR3 is TGCGCCAGCAGCCAAGATAGCAGGGTTGATCAGCCCCAGCATTTT.

The J gene is TRBJ2-3, the V gene TRBV5-4, with 8 bases that match TRBD2. The CDR3 has 15 residues. V shed 2 bases, J shed 5 bases, and the junction held 7 bases outside the gene matches. Germline CDR1 and CDR2: SGHNT and YYREEE (reference sequence). The CDR3: CASSFSGRGEDTQYF. The CDR3 region has the DNA TGTGCCAGCAGCTTCTCCGGGAGGGGGGAAGATACGCAGTATTTT.

The chain combines TRBV9 with TRBJ1-2; a weak D match, TRBD1 (5 bases). The CDR3 length is 14 residues. Trimming shortened V by 0 bases and J by 4 bases, and 10 bases separated the two germline ends. CDR1 is SGDLS and CDR2 is YYNGEE in the germline V gene. The CDR3 loop is CASSVGGRGYGYTF. CDR3 in DNA: TGTGCCAGCAGCGTAGGCGGGAGGGGCTATGGCTACACCTTC.

V usage is TRBV14 and J usage is TRBJ2-5; D unresolved. Trimming stripped 1 base from V and 2 bases from J, with 8 bases between. Germline CDR1 SGHDN, CDR2 FVKESK. This CDR3 comprises 14 residues. The CDR3: CASSQAVGQETQYF. The DNA of the CDR3 is TGTGCCAGCAGCCAAGCGGTGGGACAAGAGACCCAGTACTTC.

V usage is TRBV7-2 and J usage is TRBJ2-7; D might be TRBD1 or TRBD2, each matching 5 bases. Germline V lookup: CDR1 SGHTA, CDR2 FQGNSA. V was shortened by 2 bases and J by 2 bases, with 13 bases between the two germline ends. The CDR3 has 15 amino acids. Here the CDR3 reads CASSLWDAQAYEQYF. The CDR3 region has the DNA TGTGCCAGCAGCTTATGGGACGCCCAGGCCTACGAGCAGTACTTC.

Only one count was recorded for this clone. V usage is TRBV5-1 and J usage is TRBJ2-5; TRBD2 aligns across 13 bases. CDR3 length: 17 residues. V lost 4 bases, J lost 1 base, and 7 bases stayed unmatched. CDR1 is SGHRS, CDR2 YFSETQ, per germline. The CDR3 here is CASSILGTSGTQETQYF. The DNA of the CDR3 is TGCGCCAGCAGCATCCTCGGGACTAGCGGGACCCAAGAGACCCAGTACTTC.

The rearrangement uses TRBV27 and TRBJ2-7, with D tentatively TRBD1 (6 bases). With 10 bases removed from V and 0 bases from J, the gap between germline ends came to 19 bases. The CDR3 is made up of 15 amino acids. Germline CDR1 MNHEY, CDR2 SMNVEV (reference sequence). The CDR3 coding sequence is TGTGCCACCCTCAATGAAGTGGGGGCCTCCTACGAGCAGTACTTC. Its translation is CATLNEVGASYEQYF.

About this clone: Germline and junction disagree at one end, which may indicate a read error. CDR3 sequence: CASSLEPSGSDEQYF. The CDR3 DNA is TGTGCCAGCAGCCTAGAACCTAGCGGGAGCGACGAGCAGTACTTC. V usage is TRBV11-2 and J usage is TRBJ2-7; 10 nucleotides align to TRBD2. This CDR3 has 15 amino acids. CDR1 is SGHAT and CDR2 is FQNNGV in the germline V gene.

The gene calls are TRBV6-1 and TRBJ2-7, with TRBD1 matching 11 bases. This CDR3 has 15 residues. Germline CDR1 reads MNHNS; CDR2 reads SASEGT. V dropped 3 bases and J dropped 6; count of bases not matched to a gene: 7. CDR3 loop: CASSDRTGGFSEQYF. CDR3 coding DNA: TGTGCCAGCAGTGATCGGACAGGGGGCTTTAGCGAGCAGTACTTC.

The chain joins TRBV9 to TRBJ2-1; D perhaps matches TRBD2 (5 bases). There are 14 residues in the CDR3. Germline CDR1 reads SGDLS; CDR2 reads YYNGEE. Trimming took 6 bases from V and 6 from J, leaving 16 bases between them. CDR3 sequence: CASNPNIASNEQFF. The CDR3 DNA reads TGTGCCAGCAACCCCAACATAGCGTCCAATGAGCAGTTCTTC.

The chain combines TRBV4-3 with TRBJ2-1; D unresolved. Trimming took off 0 bases at V and 6 bases at J, with 12 bases between the two ends. CDR3 length: 15 residues. Per the germline V gene, CDR1 is LGHNA and CDR2 is YSLEER. The CDR3 DNA is TGCGCCAGCAGCCAAGATATAGGGTTGGCCAATGAGCAGTTCTTC. It is translated as CASSQDIGLANEQFF.

This rearrangement joins TRBV5-8 to TRBJ1-1, with D possibly TRBD1 on 5 matching bases. Germline loops: CDR1 SGHTS, CDR2 YDEGEE. This CDR3 contains 16 residues. The ends were cut back, 0 bases at V and 0 bases at J, with 12 bases in the middle. The CDR3 nucleotides read TGTGCCAGCAGCTTGGTTGGGGACCTAATGAACACTGAAGCTTTCTTT. This gives the protein CASSLVGDLMNTEAFF.

The sample holds one count of this clone. The rearrangement uses TRBV4-3 and TRBJ1-2; the match to TRBD1 covers 12 bases. J lost 6 bases, V lost 1 base, and 15 bases had no gene match. Per germline, CDR1 LGHNA and CDR2 YSLEER. The CDR3 loop spans 19 amino acids. Here the CDR3 reads CASSQVRDRGRGTPHGYTF. In DNA form, the CDR3 reads TGCGCCAGCAGCCAAGTCCGGGACAGGGGGCGGGGGACCCCACATGGCTACACCTTC.

This clone was counted between two and nine times. Other DNA sequences in the same sample also yield this CDR3. The V and J genes are TRBV2 and TRBJ2-1; the D gene could be TRBD1 or TRBD2 (5 bases each). Germline-derived CDR1 and CDR2 are SNHLY and FYNNEI. The CDR3 length is 16 residues. V lost 2 bases and J lost 0, with 11 bases in between. CDR3 protein: CASSEIWGSSYNEQFF. The CDR3 nucleotides are TGTGCCAGCAGTGAAATTTGGGGGAGCTCCTACAATGAGCAGTTCTTC.

The rearrangement joins TRBV5-6 to TRBJ2-1; 8 positions match TRBD2. Germline trimming cut 6 bases from V and 0 bases from J; bases unmatched to any gene: 5. The CDR3 has 15 amino acids. Germline V gene data show CDR1 as SGHDT and CDR2 as YYEEEE. CDR3 loop: CASKATSGSYNEQFF. In DNA form, the CDR3 reads TGTGCCAGCAAGGCAACTAGCGGCTCCTACAATGAGCAGTTCTTC. Variable domain in full (rest from reference TRBV5-6 and TRBJ2-1): DAGVTQSPTHLIKTRGQQVTLRCSPKSGHDTVSWYQQALGQGPQFIFQYYEEEERQRGNFPDRFSGHQFPNYSSELNVNALLLGDSALYLCASKATSGSYNEQFFGPGTRLTVL.